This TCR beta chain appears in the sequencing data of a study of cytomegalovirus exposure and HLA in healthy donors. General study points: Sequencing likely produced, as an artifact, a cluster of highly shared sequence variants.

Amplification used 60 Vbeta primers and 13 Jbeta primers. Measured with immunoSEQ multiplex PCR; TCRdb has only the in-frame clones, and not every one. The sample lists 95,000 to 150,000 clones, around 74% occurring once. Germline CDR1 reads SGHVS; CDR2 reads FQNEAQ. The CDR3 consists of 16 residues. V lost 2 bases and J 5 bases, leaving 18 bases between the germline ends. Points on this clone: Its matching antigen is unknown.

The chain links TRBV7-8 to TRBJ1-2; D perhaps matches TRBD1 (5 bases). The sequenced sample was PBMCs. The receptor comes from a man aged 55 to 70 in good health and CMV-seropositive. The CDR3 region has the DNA TGTGCCAGCAGCTTAAACTCCAGGGCTGATCTATATGGCTACACCTTC. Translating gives CASSLNSRADLYGYTF.